A single sample gave rise to the 21 T cell receptor beta chains below, sequenced in a study of Graves' ophthalmopathy and Graves' hyperthyroidism. TCR beta CDR3 amplification used RNA transcripts. Scientists carried out first-round RT-PCR using HTBI primers and then a second-round multiplex PCR. Each CDR3 protein is one row after TCRdb ran MiXCR on the multiplex PCR reads. The table includes 200,000 to 250,000 distinct CDR3 sequences, under 25% detected once. Source material: peripheral blood. Receptor source: a woman aged 45-65 years with Graves' ophthalmopathy.

The chain's CDR3 is CASRASGVRSETQYF. Here the CDR3 DNA reads TGTGCCAGTAGAGCTAGCGGGGTCCGATCAGAGACCCAGTACTTC. This chain links TRBV19 with TRBJ2-5, with 9 bases that match TRBD2. Trimming cost V 6 bases and J 4 bases; bases outside gene matches: 9. CDR1 LNHDA and CDR2 SQIVND come from the germline V gene (reference sequence). The CDR3 runs 15 residues.

This clonotype was observed many times. The CDR3 sequence: CASGLRDRNTEAFF. The CDR3 DNA reads TGTGCCAGCGGACTCCGGGACAGGAACACTGAAGCTTTCTTT. The chain joins TRBV12-3 or TRBV12-4 to TRBJ1-1; TRBD1 agrees at 7 bases. This CDR3 has 14 amino acids. J gave up 1 base and V 8 bases, and 7 bases lay outside the gene matches.

This clonotype was found many times. V is TRBV29-1 and J is TRBJ2-7; D perhaps matches TRBD1 (6 bases). Trimming removed 5 bases at V and 3 bases at J, with 14 bases between. Germline CDR1 SQVTM, CDR2 ANQGSEA. The CDR3 is 13 amino acids. The CDR3: CSVTGTQDYEQYF. The CDR3, as DNA: TGCAGCGTTACCGGGACACAAGACTACGAGCAGTACTTC.

This chain links TRBV2 with TRBJ2-1; the match to TRBD2 covers 7 bases. CDR3 length equals 12 residues. CDR1 is SNHLY and CDR2 is FYNNEI in the germline V gene. V lost 8 bases, J lost 3 bases, and 1 base stayed unmatched. CDR3 region: CASGLVYNEQFF. CDR3 coding DNA: TGTGCCAGCGGACTAGTCTACAATGAGCAGTTCTTC.

This chain uses TRBV18 with TRBJ2-2; unclear D gene. This CDR3 has 17 residues. V was cut by 6 bases and J by 7 bases, with 24 bases left in between. CDR1 KGHSH and CDR2 LQKENI come from the germline V gene. The CDR3 loop is CASSPIRAAYSIGELFF. The DNA of the CDR3 is TGTGCCAGCTCCCCAATTCGGGCCGCCTACTCCATCGGGGAGCTGTTTTTT.

This clonotype was found a few times. The junction departs from the called germline gene at one end, perhaps through a read error. This rearrangement joins TRBV19 to TRBJ2-5, with D hard to call. This CDR3 region has 11 residues. Per germline, CDR1 LNHDA and CDR2 SQIVND (reference sequence). The CDR3 protein is CAGSIRETQYF. The CDR3 nucleotides are TGTGCCGGTAGTATTCGAGAGACCCAGTACTTC.

This clonotype occurred many times. This chain links TRBV12-3 or TRBV12-4 with TRBJ2-7; D ambiguous. The CDR3 has 14 amino acids. V gave up 5 bases and J gave up 7 bases, with 18 bases separating them. CDR3 loop: CASSPDRLGYEQYF. The CDR3 DNA sequence: TGTGCCAGCAGTCCGGACCGACTCGGGTATGAGCAGTACTTC.

This clonotype was detected a few times. The chain carries TRBV11-2 and TRBJ1-1, with no clear D. The V gene lost 1 base and the J gene lost 1 base, with 10 bases spanning the gap. The germline gives CDR1 SGHAT, CDR2 FQNNGV. CDR3 size: 15 residues. The CDR3 DNA sequence: TGTGCCAGCAGCTTAGGCACAAACCCGAACACTGAAGCTTTCTTT. Amino acids: CASSLGTNPNTEAFF.

This clonotype has ten or more counts. This chain connects TRBV6-1 to TRBJ2-5; 8 bases agree with TRBD2. This CDR3 is built from 14 residues. Trimming cost V 4 bases and J 5 bases; bases outside gene matches: 6. The germline gives CDR1 MNHNS, CDR2 SASEGT. CDR3 amino acids: CASSAGGLGETQYF. Written as DNA, the CDR3 is TGTGCCAGCAGTGCGGGGGGGTTGGGGGAGACCCAGTACTTC.

The chain carries TRBV28 and TRBJ2-6; D is unclear. The germline V gene encodes CDR1 MDHEN and CDR2 SYDVKM. V was clipped by 6 bases and J by 4 bases, with 7 bases between them. The CDR3 is made up of 13 amino acids. The CDR3 loop reads CASSKTGANVLTF. In DNA, the CDR3 is TGTGCCAGCAGCAAGACCGGGGCCAACGTCCTGACTTTC.

This clonotype was recorded at least ten times. The chain employs TRBV12-3 or TRBV12-4 and TRBJ1-1; D gene unclear. V was shortened by 5 bases and J by 0 bases, with 13 bases between the two germline ends. The CDR3 covers 15 residues. This chain's CDR3 is CASSRGQFMNTEAFF. CDR3 nucleotide sequence: TGTGCCAGCAGTCGCGGCCAGTTCATGAACACTGAAGCTTTCTTT.

This sequence joins TRBV7-8 and TRBJ2-2; TRBD2 matches at 12 bases. CDR3 length: 16 residues. The V gene end was trimmed by 6 bases and the J gene end by 5 bases; junction bases not matched to a gene: 7. The germline CDR1 and CDR2 sequences are SGHVS and FQNEAQ. DNA of the CDR3: TGTGCCAGCAGTTACCTAGCGGGAGGGAGGACCGGGGAGCTGTTTTTT. Translated: CASSYLAGGRTGELFF.

This clonotype came up a few times. The chain carries TRBV19 and TRBJ2-6; no firm D call. This CDR3 has 15 amino acids. Trimming took off 7 bases at V and 2 bases at J, with 12 bases between the two ends. CDR1 is LNHDA and CDR2 is SQIVND in the germline V gene (reference sequence). The CDR3 loop is CASIGQQTGANVLTF. The DNA for the CDR3 is TGTGCCAGTATCGGGCAGCAGACTGGGGCCAACGTCCTGACTTTC. Based on the CDR3 plus reference TRBV19 and TRBJ2-6, the full variable domain is DGGITQSPKYLFRKEGQNVTLSCEQNLNHDAMYWYRQDPGQGLRLIYYSQIVNDFQKGDIAEGYSVSREKKESFPLTVTSAQKNPTAFYLCASIGQQTGANVLTFGAGSRLTVL.

This clonotype was detected only a few times. The J gene is TRBJ2-2, the V gene TRBV24-1, with 9 nucleotides matching TRBD1. Unmatched junction bases numbered 6, after V lost 3 bases and J lost 5 bases. The CDR3 is made up of 16 amino acids. Per germline, CDR1 KGHDR and CDR2 SFDVKD. For the CDR3, the DNA is TGTGCCACCAGTGATCCGGGACAGGGATTTACCGGGGAGCTGTTTTTT. This codes for CATSDPGQGFTGELFF.

The chain couples TRBV2 to TRBJ1-2; maybe TRBD1 (6 bases). Trimming removed 4 bases at V and 1 base at J, with 16 bases between. The CDR3 contains 16 residues. Per the germline V gene, CDR1 is SNHLY and CDR2 is FYNNEI. The CDR3 DNA is TGTGCCAGCAGTGGGACAGACCTAAATTTTAACTATGGCTACACCTTC. It encodes CASSGTDLNFNYGYTF.

There are many counts of this clonotype. This chain joins TRBV20-1 and TRBJ2-7, with 7 bases that match TRBD1. CDR3 size: 15 residues. Germline trimming cut 5 bases from V and 0 bases from J; bases unmatched to any gene: 10. Germline V gene lookup returns CDR1 DFQATT and CDR2 SNEGSKA (reference sequence). The CDR3 bases are TGCAGTGCTGAACCCCCGGGACAGAGCTCCTACGAGCAGTACTTC. The encoded protein is CSAEPPGQSSYEQYF.

The V and J genes are TRBV7-8 and TRBJ2-5, with D perhaps matching TRBD2 (6 bases). The germline gives CDR1 SGHVS, CDR2 FQNEAQ. The CDR3 extends over 18 amino acids. V lost 4 bases and J 2 bases, leaving 23 bases between the germline ends. DNA for the CDR3: TGTGCCAGCAGCTACAATGGGGACGGGGGTCATCATCAAGAGACCCAGTACTTC. Residues: CASSYNGDGGHHQETQYF.

Many counts were recorded for this clonotype. The chain couples TRBV12-3 or TRBV12-4 to TRBJ1-1, with 10 bases aligning to TRBD1. With 1 base clipped from V and 6 bases from J, the junction kept 5 bases outside the gene matches. The CDR3 sequence is 15 residues long. In nucleotides, the CDR3 is TGTGCCAGCAGTTTAGGGGACAGGGGATGGCCTGAAGCTTTCTTT. It codes for CASSLGDRGWPEAFF.

There are many counts of this clonotype. This chain links TRBV19 with TRBJ2-2, with 15 positions matching TRBD2. This CDR3 is 15 amino acids long. J gave up 5 bases and V 9 bases, and 4 bases lay outside the gene matches. CDR1 and CDR2 (germline): LNHDA, SQIVND (reference sequence). The CDR3 DNA reads TGTGCCAGCCGGACTAGCGGGAGGGGGACCGGGGAGCTGTTTTTT. Translating it yields CASRTSGRGTGELFF.

This clonotype was seen ten or more times. This chain links TRBV29-1 with TRBJ2-5; weak D call: TRBD2 (6 bases). Germline V gene sequence: CDR1 SQVTM, CDR2 ANQGSEA. This CDR3 region has 13 residues. Between the trimmed V and J ends, which lost 4 bases and 4 bases, there was a span of 13 bases. The CDR3 nucleotides are TGCAGCGTTGCGGGGGTTGGGGCAGAGACCCAGTACTTC. It translates to CSVAGVGAETQYF. The variable domain in full, completed from reference TRBV29-1 and TRBJ2-5, reads SAVISQKPSRDICQRGTSLTIQCQVDSQVTMMFWYRQQPGQSLTLIATANQGSEATYESGFVIDKFPISRPNLTFSTLTVSNMSPEDSSIYLCSVAGVGAETQYFGPGTRLLVL.

Remarks on this clonotype: This may come from a read error, since a much larger clone is one base off. V usage is TRBV29-1 and J usage is TRBJ2-4, with no clear D. Germline V lookup: CDR1 SQVTM, CDR2 ANQGSEA. The CDR3 runs to 13 residues. V lost 6 bases to trimming and J lost 3 bases, with 12 bases between them. Here the CDR3 DNA reads TGCAGCGTCCAAACTCCGGGCAAAAACATTCAGTACTTC. Translated: CSVQTPGKNIQYF. The complete variable domain, with remaining parts taken from reference TRBV29-1 and TRBJ2-4, reads SAVISQKPSRDICQRGTSLTIQCQVDSQVTMMFWYRQQPGQSLTLIATANQGSEATYESGFVIDKFPISRPNLTFSTLTVSNMSPEDSSIYLCSVQTPGKNIQYFGAGTRLSVL.